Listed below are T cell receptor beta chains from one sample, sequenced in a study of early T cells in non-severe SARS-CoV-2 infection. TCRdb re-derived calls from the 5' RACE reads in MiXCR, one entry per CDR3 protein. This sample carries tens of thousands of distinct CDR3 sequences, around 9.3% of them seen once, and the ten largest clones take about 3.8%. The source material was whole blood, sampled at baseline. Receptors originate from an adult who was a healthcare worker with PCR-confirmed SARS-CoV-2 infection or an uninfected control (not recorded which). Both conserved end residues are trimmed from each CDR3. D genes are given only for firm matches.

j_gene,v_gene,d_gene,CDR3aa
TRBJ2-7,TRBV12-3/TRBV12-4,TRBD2,ASSLLAGRGYEQY
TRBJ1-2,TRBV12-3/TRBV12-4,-,ASSLGYGYT
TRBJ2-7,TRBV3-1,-,ASSRTDYEQY
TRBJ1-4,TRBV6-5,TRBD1,ASSYSKQGEGKLF
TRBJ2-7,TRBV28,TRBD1,ASSLSRDRFYSYEQY
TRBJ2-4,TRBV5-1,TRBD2,ASSLEPSVAGGSKNIQY
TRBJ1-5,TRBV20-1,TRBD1,SASQGASLHQPQH
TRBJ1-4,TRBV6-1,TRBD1,ASSEELAGGTTNEKLF
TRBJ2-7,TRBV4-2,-,ASSQDRSDSYEQY
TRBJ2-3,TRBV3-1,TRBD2,ASSSRTSGSRTDTQY